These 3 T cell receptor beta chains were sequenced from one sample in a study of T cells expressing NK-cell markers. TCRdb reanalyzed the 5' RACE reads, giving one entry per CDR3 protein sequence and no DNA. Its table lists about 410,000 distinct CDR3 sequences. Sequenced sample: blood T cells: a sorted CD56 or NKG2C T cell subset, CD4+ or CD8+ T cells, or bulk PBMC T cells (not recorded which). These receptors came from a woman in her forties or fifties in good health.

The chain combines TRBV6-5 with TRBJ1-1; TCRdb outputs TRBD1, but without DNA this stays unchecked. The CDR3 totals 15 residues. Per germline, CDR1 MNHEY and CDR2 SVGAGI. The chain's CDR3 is CASSWGTQGNTEAFF.

CDR3 protein: CSARDPLGPYNEQFF. The chain combines TRBV20-1 with TRBJ2-1. This CDR3 is 15 amino acids long. Per germline, CDR1 DFQATT and CDR2 SNEGSKA (reference sequence).

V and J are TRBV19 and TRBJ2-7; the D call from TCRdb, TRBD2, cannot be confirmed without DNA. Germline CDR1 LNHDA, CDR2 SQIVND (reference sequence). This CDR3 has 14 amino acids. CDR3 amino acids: CASSRSGRDYEQYF. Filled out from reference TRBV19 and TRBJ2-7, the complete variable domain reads DGGITQSPKYLFRKEGQNVTLSCEQNLNHDAMYWYRQDPGQGLRLIYYSQIVNDFQKGDIAEGYSVSREKKESFPLTVTSAQKNPTAFYLCASSRSGRDYEQYFGPGTRLTVT.